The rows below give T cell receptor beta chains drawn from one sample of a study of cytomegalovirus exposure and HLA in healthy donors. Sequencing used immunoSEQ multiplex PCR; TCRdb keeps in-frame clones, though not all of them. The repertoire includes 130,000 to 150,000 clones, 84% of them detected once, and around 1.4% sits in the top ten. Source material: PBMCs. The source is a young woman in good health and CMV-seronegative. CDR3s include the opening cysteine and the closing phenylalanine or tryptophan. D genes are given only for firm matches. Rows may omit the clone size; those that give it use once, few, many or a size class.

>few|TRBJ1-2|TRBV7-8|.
CASSWGDVDYTF
TGTGCCAGCAGCTGGGGGGACGTAGACTACACCTTC
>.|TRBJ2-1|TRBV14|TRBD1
CASSQFGTGIYNEQFF
TGTGCCAGCAGCCAATTCGGGACAGGGATCTACAATGAGCAGTTCTTC
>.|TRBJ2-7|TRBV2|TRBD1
CASTKEGTGFYEQYF
TGTGCCAGCACGAAAGAGGGGACAGGGTTCTACGAGCAGTACTTC
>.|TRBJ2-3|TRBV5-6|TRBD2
CASSLRTSGGPSTDTQYF
TGTGCCAGCAGCCTACGGACTAGCGGGGGGCCTAGCACAGATACGCAGTATTTT
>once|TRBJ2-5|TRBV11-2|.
CASSLAYGVEETQYF
TGTGCCAGCAGCTTAGCTTACGGGGTGGAAGAGACCCAGTACTTC
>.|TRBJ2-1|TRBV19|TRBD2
CASSRGEQTRFF
TGTGCCAGTAGTCGGGGGGAACAGACGCGGTTCTTC
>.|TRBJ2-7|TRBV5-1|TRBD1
CASSLRQGRTGGEQYF
TGCGCCAGCAGCCTAAGACAGGGGAGAACTGGAGGCGAGCAGTACTTC
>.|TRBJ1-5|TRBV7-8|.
CASSSYWADYSNQPQHF
TGTGCCAGCAGCTCTTATTGGGCAGATTATAGCAATCAGCCCCAGCATTTT
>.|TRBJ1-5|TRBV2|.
CARTTAVGGQPQHF
TGTGCCAGGACGACGGCGGTTGGAGGGCAGCCCCAGCATTTT
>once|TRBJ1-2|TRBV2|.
CASSPRNYGYTF
TGTGCCAGCAGCCCCCGTAACTATGGCTACACCTTC
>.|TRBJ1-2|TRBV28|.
CASKQTDSNYGYTF
TGTGCCAGCAAACAGACAGACTCTAACTATGGCTACACCTTC
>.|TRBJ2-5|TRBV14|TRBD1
CASSRAGTGVRETQYF
TGTGCCAGCAGCCGTGCCGGGACAGGGGTTCGGGAGACCCAATACTTC
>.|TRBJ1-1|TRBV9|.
CASSVDTGNTEAFF
TGTGCCAGCAGCGTAGATACAGGGAACACTGAAGCTTTCTTT
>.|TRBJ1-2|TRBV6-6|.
CASSYSDSSYGYTF
TGTGCCAGCAGTTACTCGGACAGTTCCTATGGCTACACCTTC
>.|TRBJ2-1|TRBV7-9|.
CASSLVRLTSYNEQFF
TGTGCCAGCAGCTTGGTGCGACTTACCTCCTACAATGAGCAGTTCTTC
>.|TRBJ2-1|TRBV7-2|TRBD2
CASSLGRGGGGEQFF
TGTGCCAGCAGCTTAGGTCGGGGGGGAGGAGGTGAGCAGTTCTTC
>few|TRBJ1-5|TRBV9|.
CASSVHWRGQPQHF
TGTGCCAGCAGTGTCCATTGGAGGGGTCAGCCCCAGCATTTT
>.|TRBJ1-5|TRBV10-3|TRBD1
CAISSGGGNQPQHF
TGTGCCATCAGCTCAGGGGGCGGCAATCAGCCCCAGCATTTT
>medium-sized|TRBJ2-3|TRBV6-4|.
CASSEGTSTDTQYF
TGTGCCAGCAGTGAGGGGACTAGCACAGATACGCAGTATTTT
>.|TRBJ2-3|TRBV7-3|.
CASSLVAGADTQYF
TGTGCCAGCAGCTTAGTGGCGGGGGCCGATACGCAGTATTTT
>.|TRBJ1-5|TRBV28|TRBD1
CASSSPGQLHGNQPQHF
TGTGCCAGCAGTTCACCGGGACAGCTTCATGGCAATCAGCCCCAGCATTTT
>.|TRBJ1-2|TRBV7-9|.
CASSPTAGTYGYTF
TGTGCCAGCAGCCCCACAGCGGGGACCTATGGCTACACCTTC
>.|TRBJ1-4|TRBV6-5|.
CASSGGKGEKLFF
TGTGCCAGCTCCGGGGGGAAGGGTGAAAAACTGTTTTTT
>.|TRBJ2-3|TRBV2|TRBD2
CASKAGGSFQTQYF
TGTGCCAGCAAGGCGGGGGGTTCCTTCCAGACGCAGTATTTT
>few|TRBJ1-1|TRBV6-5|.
CASSYSNGLANTEAFF
TGTGCCAGCAGTTACTCGAATGGACTCGCGAACACTGAAGCTTTCTTT
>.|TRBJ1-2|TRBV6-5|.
CASSPGTSLGYTF
TGTGCCAGCAGTCCCGGGACATCTCTTGGCTACACCTTC
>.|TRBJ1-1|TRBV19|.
CASSNRDYSTEAFF
TGTGCCAGTAGTAACAGGGATTACAGCACTGAAGCTTTCTTT
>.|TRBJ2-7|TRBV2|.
CASSVQTYEQYF
TGTGCCAGCAGTGTTCAGACATACGAGCAGTACTTC
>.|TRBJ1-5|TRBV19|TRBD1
CASRDRENQPQHF
TGTGCCAGTAGGGACAGGGAGAATCAGCCCCAGCATTTT
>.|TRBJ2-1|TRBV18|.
CASSPGASSYNEQFF
TGTGCCAGCTCACCAGGGGCCTCGTCCTACAATGAGCAGTTCTTC
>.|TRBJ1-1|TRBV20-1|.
CSETGNTEAFF
TGCAGTGAGACAGGGAACACTGAAGCTTTCTTT
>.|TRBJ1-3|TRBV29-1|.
CSVVQGASSGNTIYF
TGCAGCGTTGTCCAGGGCGCATCGTCTGGAAACACCATATATTTT
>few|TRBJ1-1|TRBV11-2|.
CASSSSRATEAFF
TGTGCCAGCAGCTCATCAAGAGCCACTGAAGCTTTCTTT
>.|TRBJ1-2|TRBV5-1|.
CASSLRGSDYGYTF
TGCGCCAGCAGCTTGAGGGGATCGGACTATGGCTACACCTTC
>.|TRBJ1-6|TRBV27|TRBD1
CASSPLPRGQGSPLHF
TGTGCCAGCAGTCCGCTTCCCAGGGGGCAAGGATCACCCCTCCACTTT
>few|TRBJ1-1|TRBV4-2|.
CASSHPDRNTEAFF
TGTGCCAGCAGCCACCCGGACAGGAACACTGAAGCTTTCTTT
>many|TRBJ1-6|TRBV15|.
CATSTGWHSPLHF
TGTGCCACCAGCACAGGGTGGCATTCACCCCTCCACTTT
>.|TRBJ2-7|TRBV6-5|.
CASSYWAGYPYEQYF
TGTGCCAGCAGTTACTGGGCAGGGTACCCCTACGAGCAGTACTTC
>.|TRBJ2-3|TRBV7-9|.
CASSSLSTDTQYF
TGTGCCAGCAGCTCCCTCTCTACAGATACGCAGTATTTT
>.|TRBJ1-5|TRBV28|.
CASQTAYSNQPQHF
TGTGCCAGCCAGACAGCTTATAGCAATCAGCCCCAGCATTTT
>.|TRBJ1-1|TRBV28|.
CASFGANTEAFF
TGTGCCTCTTTTGGGGCGAACACTGAAGCTTTCTTT
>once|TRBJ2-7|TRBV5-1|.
CASRTAYEQYF
TGCGCCAGCCGGACAGCCTACGAGCAGTACTTC
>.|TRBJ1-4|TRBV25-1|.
CASSEGSVSTNEKLFF
TGTGCCAGCAGTGAAGGTTCAGTCTCAACTAATGAAAAACTGTTTTTT
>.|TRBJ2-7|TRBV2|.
CASSVLQTYEQYF
TGTGCCAGCAGTGTTTTACAGACCTACGAGCAGTACTTC
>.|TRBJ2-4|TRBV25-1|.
CATGNRAKNIQYF
TGTGCCACAGGGAATAGGGCCAAAAACATTCAGTACTTC
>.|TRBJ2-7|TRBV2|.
CASSVYGGAEYEQYF
TGTGCCAGCAGTGTATATGGGGGGGCGGAATACGAGCAGTACTTC